Reported below is one T cell receptor beta chain. As handled by the study authors: The authors estimated nucleated cell counts from reference gene primer amplification. Here immunoSEQ multiplex PCR was the method, and the copy in TCRdb shows in-frame clones only, minus some. V, J and clone size derive from that table, while D and trimming were established from the DNA sequence. The data show some 300,000 clones, approximately 86% seen once. The CDR3 length is 14 residues. Trimming stripped 5 bases from V and 6 bases from J, with 16 bases between. Germline loops: CDR1 LGHDT, CDR2 YNNKEL (reference sequence). These data originate in a study of blood T cell repertoires in COVID-19.

Sequenced: peripheral blood. This receptor was obtained from a man aged 18 to 35 with active or convalescent COVID-19. The V gene is TRBV3-1 (or the pseudogene TRBV3-2), the J gene TRBJ1-1; possibly TRBD1 for D (5 bases). The CDR3 reads CASSARQFRAEAFF. The CDR3 DNA follows: TGTGCCAGCAGCGCCCGACAGTTTAGGGCTGAAGCTTTCTTT.